This T cell receptor beta chain appears in the sequencing data of a study of human T cells and chemical hapten exposure. On the study more broadly: Throughout a study of 20 to 30 weeks, patients underwent weekly scalp administration of diphenylcyclopropenone doses.

The time point denotes: patch test 3, about 24 weeks after DPC sensitization. Regarding treatment: therapeutic diphenylcyclopropenone sensitization with weekly scalp DPC. Individual cDNA molecules received unique molecular identifiers in the library. TCRdb ran MiXCR on the RACE reads and lists one entry per CDR3 protein. The sample yields 82,000 or so distinct CDR3 sequences, 13% seen once. This TCR came from a woman between 45 and 60 years old with alopecia areata. Some clones in this sample may be carry-over from other donors' samples. This specimen was whole blood, taken in connection with sensitization to the hapten diphenylcyclopropenone (DPC).

The CDR3: CASSLRTGLSNQPQHF. As DNA, the CDR3 is TGTGCCAGCAGCCTTAGGACAGGGCTATCCAATCAGCCCCAGCATTTT. The chain recombines TRBV4-2 with TRBJ1-5; TRBD1 agrees at 8 bases. The CDR3 length is 16 residues. Germline-derived CDR1 and CDR2 are LGHNA and YNFKEQ. V was pared by 4 bases and J by 3 bases, with 8 bases of the junction left unmatched.